Listed below are T cell receptor beta chains from one sample, sequenced in a study of T cell responses to AZD1222 COVID-19 vaccine. Assay used: immunoSEQ multiplex PCR; TCRdb lists only in-frame clones, some missing. The sample holds under 200,000 clones, around 93% seen once. The sample was peripheral blood, taken on day 0 of AZD1222 vaccination. The source of these receptors is an adult in good health. Both conserved end residues are part of each CDR3. D genes are given only for firm matches. Expanded clones are given a class, and other clones once, few, many or no size at all.

j_call v_call clone_size d_call cdr3_nt cdr3_aa
TRBJ2-1 TRBV9 . . TGTGCCAGCAGCGACCCCCAAGGAGGGAGCTCCTACAATGAGCAGTTCTTC CASSDPQGGSSYNEQFF
TRBJ2-3 TRBV6-5 . . TGTGCCAGCAGACAGAGAGACAAGGATACGCAGTATTTT CASRQRDKDTQYF
TRBJ2-1 TRBV7-9 . TRBD2 TGTGCCAGCAGCTCAATGACTAGCGGGCGAGGCAATGAGCAGTTCTTC CASSSMTSGRGNEQFF
TRBJ2-1 TRBV3-1/TRBV3-2 . TRBD2 TGTGCCAGCAGGCTAGCGGGAGTTGGGGATGAGCAGTTCTTC CASRLAGVGDEQFF
TRBJ1-6 TRBV19 . . TGTGCCAGTAGTACCTGGAGCTCCTATAATTCACCCCTCCACTTT CASSTWSSYNSPLHF
TRBJ2-1 TRBV28 . TRBD2 TGTGCCAGCAGTCTTCTAGCGGGAGACCCCAATGAGCAGTTCTTC CASSLLAGDPNEQFF
TRBJ2-3 TRBV7-3 . . TGTGCCAGCAGCCGTACCCAACCAAATACGCAGTATTTT CASSRTQPNTQYF
TRBJ2-7 TRBV19 . . TGTGCCAGTAGGCGACAGGGGAGGGGAGAGCAGTACTTC CASRRQGRGEQYF
TRBJ2-7 TRBV28 . . TGTGCCAGCGGGTCGTCCAGGGAGCAGTACTTC CASGSSREQYF
TRBJ2-7 TRBV10-1 . . TGCGCCAGCAGTGAATCGAGGGGGGGCTACTACGAGCAGTACTTC CASSESRGGYYEQYF
TRBJ2-3 TRBV6-2/TRBV6-3 once . TGTGCCAGCAGTTACCACTCGAGGGGCAAACCGGGGATCCTCACAGATACGCAGTATTTT CASSYHSRGKPGILTDTQYF
TRBJ1-3 TRBV19 . . TGTGCCAGTAGCACGACGTTCCTTGGAAACACCATATATTTT CASSTTFLGNTIYF
TRBJ2-1 TRBV10-3 . TRBD2 TGTGCCATCACGGATCCGGGACTAGCGGTCAATGAGCAGTTCTTC CAITDPGLAVNEQFF
TRBJ2-7 TRBV11-3 . . TGTGCCAGCAGCTTAGGAGGCAGCGACTACGAGCAGTACTTC CASSLGGSDYEQYF
TRBJ2-1 TRBV11-3 . . TGTGCCAGCAGTTCTACTAGGGGTAGCTCCTACAATGAGCAGTTCTTC CASSSTRGSSYNEQFF
TRBJ1-3 TRBV7-2 . . TGTGCCAGCAGCTTAGGGGTCCCTAGCTCTGGAAACACCATATATTTT CASSLGVPSSGNTIYF
TRBJ2-4 TRBV5-8 . . TGTGCCAGCAGCTTGGGTGCGAGGGCGGGCAAAAACATTCAGTACTTC CASSLGARAGKNIQYF
TRBJ1-1 TRBV7-2 . . TGTGCCAGCAGCTTTAGAGGGGGAAACACTGAAGCTTTCTTT CASSFRGGNTEAFF
TRBJ1-4 TRBV28 . TRBD1 TGTGCCAGCAGTTCACCCAGGGGGACTAATGAAAAACTGTTTTTT CASSSPRGTNEKLFF
TRBJ2-7 TRBV7-2 . . TGTGCCAGCAGCCAAATACCAGGAGGGAGCTCCTACGAGCAGTACTTC CASSQIPGGSSYEQYF
TRBJ2-3 TRBV6-2/TRBV6-3 . . TGTGCCAGCAGCCGCCCAATTGTAAATACGCAGTATTTT CASSRPIVNTQYF
TRBJ1-1 TRBV7-2 . . TGTGCCAGCAGCCCGAGTTGGGGCGTGAACACTGAAGCTTTCTTT CASSPSWGVNTEAFF
TRBJ2-2 TRBV12-3/TRBV12-4 . . TGTGCCAGCAGTTCAAACGGGGAGCTGTTTTTT CASSSNGELFF
TRBJ1-5 TRBV19 . . TGTGCCAGTAGTACTCAGGCCGGATATAGCAATCAGCCCCAGCATTTT CASSTQAGYSNQPQHF
TRBJ2-4 TRBV11-3 . . TGTGCCAGCAGCTTTGAAGGGGGGGGGCCCCCTTTGGAAAACATTCAGTACTTC CASSFEGGGPPLENIQYF
TRBJ2-1 TRBV28 . . TGTGCCAGCAGTTTTCCCGGGACCCTCAATGAGCAGTTCTTC CASSFPGTLNEQFF
TRBJ2-6 TRBV18 . TRBD1 TGTGCCAGCTCACCAGACAGGGGGCTACCCGGGGCCAACGTCCTGACTTTC CASSPDRGLPGANVLTF
TRBJ1-1 TRBV2 . TRBD1 TGTGCCAGAGGGGGCTACGGTAGTATAGGGAACACTGAAGCTTTCTTT CARGGYGSIGNTEAFF
TRBJ2-7 TRBV5-1 . . TGCGCCAGCGGATTAGCGGTCTCCTACGAGCAGTACTTC CASGLAVSYEQYF
TRBJ2-1 TRBV2 . . TGTGCCAGCAGTGGGGGTGTTCGGGACTACAATGAGCAGTTCTTC CASSGGVRDYNEQFF
TRBJ2-1 TRBV28 . . TGTGCCAGCAGCCCCACAGGGAGAGGCTACAATGAGCAGTTCTTC CASSPTGRGYNEQFF
TRBJ1-1 TRBV6-5 . TRBD1 TGTGCCAGCAGCGTTGGACAGGGTTGGAACACTGAAGCTTTCTTT CASSVGQGWNTEAFF
TRBJ2-7 TRBV7-8 . . TGTGCCAGCAGCTCGACTGTCGGGAGTCTTGAGTACGAGCAGTACTTC CASSSTVGSLEYEQYF
TRBJ1-1 TRBV19 few . TGTGCCAGTAGTATTAGAGGACGGGGTGAAGCTTTCTTT CASSIRGRGEAFF
TRBJ1-2 TRBV7-2 once TRBD1 TGTGCCAGCAGCCCTGGGACAGCCCTTGATGGCTACACCTTC CASSPGTALDGYTF
TRBJ2-2 TRBV6-4 . TRBD2 TGTGCCAGCAGTGTGGCGGGAGTAGGGACCGGGGAGCTGTTTTTT CASSVAGVGTGELFF
TRBJ1-1 TRBV20-1 . . TGCAGTGCTAGGAAGGGACTAGCTTTCTTT CSARKGLAFF
TRBJ2-1 TRBV2 . TRBD2 TGTGCCAGCAGTGGTAGCGGGAGTTTGTACAATGAGCAGTTCTTC CASSGSGSLYNEQFF
TRBJ2-7 TRBV27 . . TGTGCCAGCAGTTGGCAGGGACCGTACGAGCAGTACTTC CASSWQGPYEQYF
TRBJ1-3 TRBV6-5 . . TGTGCCAGCTGCCTACGCTCTGGAAACACCATATATTTT CASCLRSGNTIYF
TRBJ2-7 TRBV6-5 . TRBD2 TGTGCCAGCAGTTACGACCGGACTAGCGGAACCTACGAGCAGTACTTC CASSYDRTSGTYEQYF
TRBJ2-5 TRBV12-5 . TRBD2 TGTGCTAGTGGTTTGCCCCGGACTAGCCCGGAAGAGACCCAGTACTTC CASGLPRTSPEETQYF
TRBJ2-7 TRBV9 . . TGTGCCAGCGGCGACAAATACGAGCAGTACTTC CASGDKYEQYF
TRBJ2-3 TRBV6-2/TRBV6-3 . TRBD2 TGTGCCAGCAGTTATTCCCTGCGGGAGTATGAGTATTTT CASSYSLREYEYF
TRBJ1-6 TRBV9 . . TGTGCCAGCAGCGTAGAGGGTTACTCACCCCTCCACTTT CASSVEGYSPLHF
TRBJ2-1 TRBV7-9 . TRBD1 TGTGCCAGCAGCTCGACAGGGAATGAGCAGTTCTTC CASSSTGNEQFF
TRBJ2-7 TRBV27 once . TGTGCCAGCAGTACCGGGGCGGAGCAGTACTTC CASSTGAEQYF
TRBJ1-1 TRBV5-4 . TRBD1 TGTGCCAGCAGCTTGGCAAGACAGGGGGAAGCTTTCTTT CASSLARQGEAFF
TRBJ2-5 TRBV5-1 . . TGCGCCAGCAAAGGGACCGCCGGACAAGAGACCCAGTACTTC CASKGTAGQETQYF
TRBJ2-3 TRBV5-4 . TRBD2 TGTGCCAGCAGATTGAGCGGGACCACAGATACGCAGTATTTT CASRLSGTTDTQYF
TRBJ2-3 TRBV21-1 once . TGTGCCAGCATAAGAAACTATCCCGGGACTAGCTCCACAGATACGCAGTATTTT CASIRNYPGTSSTDTQYF